Listed here is a single TCR beta chain. Antigen unknown. V was clipped by 0 bases and J by 2 bases, with 9 bases between them. CDR1 is SGHRS, CDR2 YFSETQ, per germline. The CDR3 contains 15 residues. The source of the sample is a study of cytomegalovirus exposure and HLA in healthy donors. Primers for the PCR totalled 60 Vbeta and 13 Jbeta. TCRdb's copy holds only in-frame clones and misses some; the assay was immunoSEQ multiplex PCR. The table shows approximately 74,000 clones, with around 80% occurring only once. Study-level results: Apart from CMV serostatus, no immune exposure information was available.

Sequences were obtained from PBMCs. The rearrangement uses TRBV5-1 and TRBJ1-5; D call uncertain. This clonotype was obtained from a man aged 35 to 55 in good health and CMV-seronegative. The CDR3 DNA reads as TGCGCCAGCAGCTTGGCCGAGGGCCGCAATCAGCCCCAGCATTTT. Its translation is CASSLAEGRNQPQHF.